Listed here are 11 T cell receptor beta chains from one sample, sequenced in a study of CD8+CD57+ T cells in acquired aplastic anemia. Using genomic DNA as the template, TCR beta VDJ and CDR3 profiling was carried out. TCRdb processed the reads anew with MiXCR; each CDR3 protein has one entry. This sample has fewer than 200,000 distinct CDR3 sequences, with around 45% found just once. Material: sorted CD4+, CD8+, or CD8+CD57+ T cells (not recorded which) from PBMCs. These receptors were obtained from a human donor in good health.

This clonotype was detected only a few times. The CDR3 region is CASRAAGGLGETQYF. In nucleotides, the CDR3 is TGTGCCAGCCGGGCAGCTGGGGGCCTTGGGGAGACCCAGTACTTC. The V and J genes are TRBV6-1 and TRBJ2-5, with D possibly being TRBD1 (6 bases). V gave up 8 bases and J gave up 5 bases, with 21 bases separating them. The CDR3 is 15 residues long. Germline-derived CDR1 and CDR2 are MNHNS and SASEGT.

On this clonotype: At one end the junction does not follow the germline gene, possibly because of a read error. The chain couples TRBV19 to TRBJ2-1; 10 bases are a match to TRBD2. There are 16 residues in the CDR3. The germline gives CDR1 LNHDA, CDR2 SQIVND (reference sequence). This CDR3 reads CASSIVPAGGINEQSF. DNA for the CDR3: TGTGCCAGTAGTATAGTTCCAGCGGGAGGGATTAATGAGCAGTCCTTC.

This clonotype was counted at least ten times. CDR3 region: CATSKGRSTDTQYF. CDR3 sequence (DNA): TGTGCCACCTCTAAGGGACGAAGCACAGATACGCAGTATTTT. The V and J genes are TRBV7-8 and TRBJ2-3; D may be TRBD1 or TRBD2 (5 bases each). The length of the CDR3 is 14 residues. Trimming removed 10 bases at V and 0 bases at J, with 14 bases between. CDR1 is SGHVS and CDR2 is FQNEAQ in the germline V gene.

At least ten counts were recorded for this clonotype. For the CDR3, the DNA is TGTGCCAGCAGCGTGGCCCGGGAGGGATACAATGAGCAGTTCTTC. Translation: CASSVAREGYNEQFF. The chain has TRBV9 and TRBJ2-1; 8 bases line up with TRBD2. With V trimmed by 2 bases and J by 4 bases, 5 bases remained unmatched. Germline-derived CDR1 and CDR2 are SGDLS and YYNGEE. This CDR3 is 15 amino acids long.

The V call is TRBV13, the J call TRBJ1-2, with D possibly being TRBD1 (5 bases). This CDR3 has 15 residues. Trimming shortened V by 3 bases and J by 8 bases, and 19 bases separated the two germline ends. From germline, CDR1 is PRHDT and CDR2 FYEKMQ (reference sequence). The CDR3 reads CASSLGRGLVEGYTF. CDR3 coding DNA: TGTGCCAGCAGCTTGGGGCGCGGCCTGGTGGAGGGCTACACCTTC.

In this sample, this clonotype turned up a few times. The V call is TRBV15, the J call TRBJ2-7, with 7 bases identical to TRBD1. The trim removed 6 bases at V and 0 bases at J, leaving 8 bases unmatched. This CDR3 has 15 residues. In germline, CDR1 is LNHNV, CDR2 YYDKDF (reference sequence). In DNA, the CDR3 is TGTGCCACCAGTCTACAACAGGGGAGCTCCTACGAGCAGTACTTC. Amino acid sequence: CATSLQQGSSYEQYF.

This clonotype appeared many times. The rearrangement joins TRBV10-3 to TRBJ2-7; D is tentatively TRBD1 or TRBD2 (6 bases each). V was trimmed by 10 bases and J by 3 bases, leaving 13 bases between them. Germline V gene lookup returns CDR1 ENHRY and CDR2 SYGVKD. CDR3 length equals 12 residues. CDR3 nucleotides: TGTGCCACCAGCGCGGGACACTACGAGCAGTACTTC. Its protein is CATSAGHYEQYF.

This clonotype was detected many times. This chain uses TRBV2 with TRBJ2-7; D may be TRBD1 (6 bases). Germline CDR1 reads SNHLY; CDR2 reads FYNNEI. Trimming took 4 bases from V and 7 from J, leaving 14 bases between them. The CDR3 has 13 amino acids. The CDR3 loop is CASSGRGGGEQYF. The CDR3 bases are TGTGCCAGCAGTGGCCGAGGGGGTGGGGAGCAGTACTTC.

In this sample, this clonotype turned up a few times. CDR3 loop: CSVGRRAGTYEQYF. In DNA, the CDR3 is TGCAGCGTTGGTAGGCGGGCAGGCACCTACGAGCAGTACTTC. The chain has TRBV29-1 and TRBJ2-7; TRBD2 might be the D (5 bases). CDR3 length: 14 amino acids. In germline, CDR1 is SQVTM, CDR2 ANQGSEA. Deletions cut 4 bases from V and 2 bases from J, with 15 bases between.

The CDR3 DNA sequence: TGTGCCACCAGGGAGGACGACTACAATGAGCAGTTCTTC. This gives the protein CATREDDYNEQFF. The chain combines TRBV24-1 with TRBJ2-1; TRBD2 might be the D (5 bases). The CDR3 is made up of 13 amino acids. Germline lookup yields CDR1 KGHDR and CDR2 SFDVKD. Deletions cut 7 bases from V and 3 bases from J, with 9 bases between.

This clonotype was seen ten or more times. This chain links TRBV4-2 with TRBJ1-1, with TRBD1 matching 7 bases. CDR3 length: 15 amino acids. Germline lookup yields CDR1 LGHNA and CDR2 YNFKEQ. The V segment lost 0 bases and the J segment 1 base; nucleotides outside the gene matches: 2. CDR3 DNA sequence: TGTGCCAGCAGCCAAGAGAACAGGGGGAACACTGAAGCTTTCTTT. This encodes CASSQENRGNTEAFF.